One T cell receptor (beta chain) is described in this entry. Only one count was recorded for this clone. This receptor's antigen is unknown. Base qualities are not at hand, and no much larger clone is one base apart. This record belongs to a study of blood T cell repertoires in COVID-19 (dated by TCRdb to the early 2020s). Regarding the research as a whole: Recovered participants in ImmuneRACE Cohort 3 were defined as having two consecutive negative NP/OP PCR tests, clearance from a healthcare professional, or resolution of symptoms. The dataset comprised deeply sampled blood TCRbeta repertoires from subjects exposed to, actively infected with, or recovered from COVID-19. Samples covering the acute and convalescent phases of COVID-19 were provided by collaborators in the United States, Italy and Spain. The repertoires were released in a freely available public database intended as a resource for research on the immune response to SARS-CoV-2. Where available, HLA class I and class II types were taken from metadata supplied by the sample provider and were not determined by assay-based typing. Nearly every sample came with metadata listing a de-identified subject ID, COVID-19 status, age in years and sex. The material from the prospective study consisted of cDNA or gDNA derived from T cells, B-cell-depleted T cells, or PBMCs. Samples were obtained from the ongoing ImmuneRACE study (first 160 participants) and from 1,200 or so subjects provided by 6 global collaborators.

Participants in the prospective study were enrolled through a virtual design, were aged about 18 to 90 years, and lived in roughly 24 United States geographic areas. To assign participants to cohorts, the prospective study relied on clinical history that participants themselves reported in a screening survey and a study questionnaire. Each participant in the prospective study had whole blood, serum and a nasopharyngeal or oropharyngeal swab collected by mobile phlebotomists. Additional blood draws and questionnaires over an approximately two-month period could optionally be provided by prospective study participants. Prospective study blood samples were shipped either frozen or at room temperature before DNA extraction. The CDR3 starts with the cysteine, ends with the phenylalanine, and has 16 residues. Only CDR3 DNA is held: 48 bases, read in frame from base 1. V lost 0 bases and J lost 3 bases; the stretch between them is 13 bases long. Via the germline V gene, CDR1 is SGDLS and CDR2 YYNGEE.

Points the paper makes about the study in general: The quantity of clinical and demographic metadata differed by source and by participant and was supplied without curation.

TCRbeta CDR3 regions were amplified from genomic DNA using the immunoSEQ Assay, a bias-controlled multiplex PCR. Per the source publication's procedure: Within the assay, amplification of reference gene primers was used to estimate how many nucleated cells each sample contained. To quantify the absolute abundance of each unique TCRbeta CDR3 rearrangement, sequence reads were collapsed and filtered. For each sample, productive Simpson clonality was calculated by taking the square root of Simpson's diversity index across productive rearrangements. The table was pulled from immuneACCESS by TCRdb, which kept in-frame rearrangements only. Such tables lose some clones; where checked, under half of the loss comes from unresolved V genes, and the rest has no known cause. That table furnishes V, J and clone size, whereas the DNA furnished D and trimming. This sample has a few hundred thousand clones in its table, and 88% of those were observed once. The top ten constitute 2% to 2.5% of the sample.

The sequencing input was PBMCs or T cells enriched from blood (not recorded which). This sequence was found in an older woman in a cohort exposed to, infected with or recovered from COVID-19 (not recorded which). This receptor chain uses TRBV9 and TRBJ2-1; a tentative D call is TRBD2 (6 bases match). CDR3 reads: CASSVAPSGLYNEQFF. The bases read TGTGCCAGCAGCGTAGCTCCCAGCGGGCTCTACAATGAGCAGTTCTTC.